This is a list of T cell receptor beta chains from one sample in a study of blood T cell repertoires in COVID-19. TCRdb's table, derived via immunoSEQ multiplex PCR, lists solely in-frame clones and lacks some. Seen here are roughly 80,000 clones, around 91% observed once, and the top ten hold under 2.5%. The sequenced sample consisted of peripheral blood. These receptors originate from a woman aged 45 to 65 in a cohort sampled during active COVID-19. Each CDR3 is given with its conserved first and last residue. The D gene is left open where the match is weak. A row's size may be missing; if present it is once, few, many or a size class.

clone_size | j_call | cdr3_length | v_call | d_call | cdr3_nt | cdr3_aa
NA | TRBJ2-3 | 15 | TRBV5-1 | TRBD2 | TGCGCCAGCAGCTTGGGCGGGAGTCGGATAGATACGCAGTATTTT | CASSLGGSRIDTQYF
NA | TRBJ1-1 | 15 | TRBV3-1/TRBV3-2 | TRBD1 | TGTGCCAGCAGCCAGGGAACAGGGGCGTTCACTGAAGCTTTCTTT | CASSQGTGAFTEAFF
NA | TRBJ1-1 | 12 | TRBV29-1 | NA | TGCAGCGTTGAGGCGACAGGACCTGAAGCTTTCTTT | CSVEATGPEAFF
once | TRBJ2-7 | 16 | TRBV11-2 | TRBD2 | TGTGCCAGCAGCTTGACTAGCGGGGGGGTGCCCTACGAGCAGTACTTC | CASSLTSGGVPYEQYF
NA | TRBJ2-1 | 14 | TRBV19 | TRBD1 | TGTGCCAGTAGTCTAGGACAGGGTGGGGATGAGCAGTTCTTC | CASSLGQGGDEQFF
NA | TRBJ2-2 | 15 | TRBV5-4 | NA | TGTGCCAGCAGCATCGGGACACTGAACACCGGGGAGCTGTTTTTT | CASSIGTLNTGELFF
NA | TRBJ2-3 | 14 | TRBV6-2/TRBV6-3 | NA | TGTGCCAGCAGTTGGTGGACAGGCACAGATACGCAGTATTTT | CASSWWTGTDTQYF
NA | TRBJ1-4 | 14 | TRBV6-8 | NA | TGTGCCAGCAGCTCCGGACATCGTATGGGGAAACTGTTTTTT | CASSSGHRMGKLFF
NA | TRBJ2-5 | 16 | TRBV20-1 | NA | TGCAGTGCTAGTCGGTCGCGGGATCCGAACCAAGAGACCCAGTACTTC | CSASRSRDPNQETQYF
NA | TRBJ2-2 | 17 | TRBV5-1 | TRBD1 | TGCGCCAGCAGCTTGGCCCCCGACAGGGCGAACACCGGGGAGCTGTTTTTT | CASSLAPDRANTGELFF
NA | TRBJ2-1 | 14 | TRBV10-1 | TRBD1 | TGCGCCAGCTCCAAGACAGGGGGCCTCAATGAGCAGTTCTTC | CASSKTGGLNEQFF
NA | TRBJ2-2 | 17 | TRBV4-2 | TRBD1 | TGTGCCAGCAGCCGAGATCTGGGACAGGGGGTCACCGGGGAGCTGTTTTTT | CASSRDLGQGVTGELFF
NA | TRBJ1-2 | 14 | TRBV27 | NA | TGTGCCAGCAGAACCCAGACAGGCGGCTATGGCTACACCTTC | CASRTQTGGYGYTF
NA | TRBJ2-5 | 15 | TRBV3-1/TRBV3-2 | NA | TGTGCCAGCAGCCGATGGGGGGACCCCAAAGAGACCCAGTACTTC | CASSRWGDPKETQYF
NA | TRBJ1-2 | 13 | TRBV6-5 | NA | TGTGCCAGCCGAGGGTTGGGATTTGATGGCTACACCTTC | CASRGLGFDGYTF
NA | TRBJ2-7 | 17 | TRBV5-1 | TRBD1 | TGCGCCAGCAGCGCAGGTTTCCCTACAGGGGCCTCCTACGAGCAGTACTTC | CASSAGFPTGASYEQYF
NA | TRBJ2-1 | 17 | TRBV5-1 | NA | TGCGCCAGCAGCAATCCACCGAGAGACACCCCAAACAATGAGCAGTTCTTC | CASSNPPRDTPNNEQFF
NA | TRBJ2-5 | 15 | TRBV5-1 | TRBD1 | TGCGCCAGCAGCGCTGCGGGACAGGGACAAGAGACCCAGTACTTC | CASSAAGQGQETQYF
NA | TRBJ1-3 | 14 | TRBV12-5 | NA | TGTGCTAGTGGTTTAGCAGGGTTGGGAAACACCATATATTTT | CASGLAGLGNTIYF
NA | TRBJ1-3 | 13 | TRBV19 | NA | TGTGCCAGTAAGACAGGCTCTGGAAACACCATATATTTT | CASKTGSGNTIYF
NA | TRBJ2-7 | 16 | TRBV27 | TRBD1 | TGTGCCAGCAGTTTTGGACAGGGATTGAGGGGGAACGAGCAGTACTTC | CASSFGQGLRGNEQYF
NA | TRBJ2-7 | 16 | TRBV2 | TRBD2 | TGTGCCAGCAGGGGGACCGGGACTAGCGGCTCCTACGAGCAGTACTTC | CASRGTGTSGSYEQYF
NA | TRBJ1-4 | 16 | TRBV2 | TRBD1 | TGTGCCAGCAGTGAACTAGGGGGCTCGACTAATGAAAAACTGTTTTTT | CASSELGGSTNEKLFF
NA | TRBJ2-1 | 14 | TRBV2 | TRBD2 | TGTGCCAGTTCCGGGACTAGCGGTTACAATGAGCAGTTCTTC | CASSGTSGYNEQFF
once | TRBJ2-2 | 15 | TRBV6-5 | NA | TGTGCCAGCAAAAAAGGGGGTCTTAACACCGGGGAGCTGTTTTTT | CASKKGGLNTGELFF
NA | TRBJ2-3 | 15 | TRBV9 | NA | TGTGCCAGCAGCGCCACTAGGGCAGGACCTTATACGCAGTATTTT | CASSATRAGPYTQYF
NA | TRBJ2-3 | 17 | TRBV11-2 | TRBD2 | TGTGCCAGCAGCCGCACTACTAGCGGGGGGTACACAGATACGCAGTATTTT | CASSRTTSGGYTDTQYF
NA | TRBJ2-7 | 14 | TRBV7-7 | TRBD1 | TGTGCTAGCACCACGGACAGGGAGTCCTACGAGCAGTACTTC | CASTTDRESYEQYF
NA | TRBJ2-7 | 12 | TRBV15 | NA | TGTGCCACCAGCAGAGACCGTTACGAGCAGTACTTC | CATSRDRYEQYF
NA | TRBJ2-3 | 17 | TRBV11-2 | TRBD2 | TGTGCCAGCAGCCCCCGACTAGCGGGAGGTCCCACAGATACGCAGTATTTT | CASSPRLAGGPTDTQYF
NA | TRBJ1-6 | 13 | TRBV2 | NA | TGTGCCAGCAGTCCAGAAATTAATTCACCCCTCCACTTT | CASSPEINSPLHF
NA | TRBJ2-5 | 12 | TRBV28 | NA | TGTGCCAGCAGTTTAAGTCGGGAGACCCAGTACTTC | CASSLSRETQYF
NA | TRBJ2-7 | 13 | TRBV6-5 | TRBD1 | TGTGCCACCGGACAGGCCCCCCCCTACGAGCAGTACTTC | CATGQAPPYEQYF
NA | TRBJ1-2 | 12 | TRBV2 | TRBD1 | TGTGCCAGCAGTGCCCAGGGGGTAGGCTACACCTTC | CASSAQGVGYTF
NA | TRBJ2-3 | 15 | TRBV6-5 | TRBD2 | TGTGCCAGCAGGAGCGGACTAGCGGGAACAGATACGCAGTATTTT | CASRSGLAGTDTQYF
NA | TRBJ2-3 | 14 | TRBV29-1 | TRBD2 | TGCAGCGCCCCTCCGGGGGGAAGCACAGATACGCAGTATTTT | CSAPPGGSTDTQYF
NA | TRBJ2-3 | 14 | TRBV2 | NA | TGTGCCAGCAGTGAGTGGGACAACACAGATACGCAGTATTTT | CASSEWDNTDTQYF
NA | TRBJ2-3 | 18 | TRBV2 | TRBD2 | TGTGCCAGCAGGGACTTGGGTGGGCATGCGGGAGGTAAAGATACGCAGTATTTT | CASRDLGGHAGGKDTQYF
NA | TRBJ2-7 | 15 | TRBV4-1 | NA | TGCGCCAGCAGCCAAGTCGAGGGTTTCGGGAACGAGCAGTACTTC | CASSQVEGFGNEQYF
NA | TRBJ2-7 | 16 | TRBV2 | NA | TGTGCCAGCATCAAAGAACGTTCGGTGAGGACTTACGAGCAGTACTTC | CASIKERSVRTYEQYF
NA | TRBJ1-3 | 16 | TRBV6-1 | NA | TGTGCCAGCAGTGAATCTCGGCCAGGGGCTGGAAACACCATATATTTT | CASSESRPGAGNTIYF
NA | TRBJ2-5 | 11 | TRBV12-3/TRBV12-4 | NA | TGTGCCAGCAGTCGGGGAGGGACCCAGTACTTC | CASSRGGTQYF
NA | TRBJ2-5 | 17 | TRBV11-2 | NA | TGTGCCAGCAGCTTAGGGGCACAGGGTGGGGTTCAAGAGACCCAGTACTTC | CASSLGAQGGVQETQYF
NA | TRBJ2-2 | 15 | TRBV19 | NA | TGTGCCAGTCGGGAGGAAGGGGGGGGTAGAGGGGAGCTGTTTTTT | CASREEGGGRGELFF
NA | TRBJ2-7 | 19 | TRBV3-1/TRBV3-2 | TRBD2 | TGTGCCAGCAGCCCCCCTCTGGGGACTAGCGGGGGATCCCCCTACGAGCAGTACTTC | CASSPPLGTSGGSPYEQYF
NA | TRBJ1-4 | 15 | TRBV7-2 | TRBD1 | TGTGCCAGCAGCTCCTACCAGGGGACAGACGAAAAACTGTTTTTT | CASSSYQGTDEKLFF
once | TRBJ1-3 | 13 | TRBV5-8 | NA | TGTGCCAGCAGCTTAGGGGCTGGAAACACCATATATTTT | CASSLGAGNTIYF
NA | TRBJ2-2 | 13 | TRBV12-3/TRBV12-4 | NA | TGTGCCAGCAGTTTACAGGGCTCCGGGGAGCTGTTTTTT | CASSLQGSGELFF
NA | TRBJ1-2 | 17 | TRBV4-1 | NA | TGCGCCAGCAGCCAAGATCCCGATACAGGAGAAATATATGGCTACACCTTC | CASSQDPDTGEIYGYTF
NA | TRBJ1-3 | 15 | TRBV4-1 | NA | TGCGCCAGCAGCCAAAATACCGCTGGGGGGGACACCATATATTTT | CASSQNTAGGDTIYF